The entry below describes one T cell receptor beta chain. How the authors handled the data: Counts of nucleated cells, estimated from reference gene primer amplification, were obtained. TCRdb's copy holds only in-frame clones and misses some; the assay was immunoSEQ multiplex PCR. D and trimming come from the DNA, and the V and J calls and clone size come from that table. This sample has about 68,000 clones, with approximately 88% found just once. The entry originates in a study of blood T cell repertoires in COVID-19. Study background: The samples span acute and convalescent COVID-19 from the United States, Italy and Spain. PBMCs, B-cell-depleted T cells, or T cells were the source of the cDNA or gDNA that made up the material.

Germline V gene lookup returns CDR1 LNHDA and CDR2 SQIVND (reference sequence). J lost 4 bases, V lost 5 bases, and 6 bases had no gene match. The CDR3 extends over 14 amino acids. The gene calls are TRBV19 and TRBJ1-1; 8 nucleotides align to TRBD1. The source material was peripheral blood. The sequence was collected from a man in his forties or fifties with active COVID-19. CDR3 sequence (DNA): TGTGCCAGTAGTGAGAATACAGGGGGCACTGAAGCTTTCTTT. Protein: CASSENTGGTEAFF. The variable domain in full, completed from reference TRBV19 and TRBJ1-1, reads DGGITQSPKYLFRKEGQNVTLSCEQNLNHDAMYWYRQDPGQGLRLIYYSQIVNDFQKGDIAEGYSVSREKKESFPLTVTSAQKNPTAFYLCASSENTGGTEAFFGQGTRLTVV.